The rows below give T cell receptor beta chains drawn from one sample of a study of beta chain features in type 1 diabetes. Only in-frame clones appear in the TCRdb table, and some are missing; sequencing was by immunoSEQ multiplex PCR. Here the sample spans 600,000 to 750,000 clones, roughly 12% being singletons. Sequencing was done on a sample of naive CD4+ T cells from blood. Receptors originate from a man aged 30 to 39 with type 1 diabetes. CDR3s include the opening cysteine and the closing phenylalanine or tryptophan. Each record gives: V gene, D gene, J gene, clone size, CDR3 protein, CDR3 DNA. A D gene is named only where the DNA matches it firmly. The listing skips clone size in some rows; elsewhere it reads once, few, many or a size class.

>TRBV27|.|TRBJ2-1|once
CASTTRQASYNEQFF
TGTGCCAGCACCACCCGACAGGCCTCCTACAATGAGCAGTTCTTC
>TRBV11-2|.|TRBJ2-3|few
CASSLGTGRTDTQYF
TGTGCCAGCAGCTTAGGCACAGGGAGGACAGATACGCAGTATTTT
>TRBV5-6|.|TRBJ2-4|.
CASSWVEAKNIQYF
TGTGCCAGCAGCTGGGTTGAAGCCAAAAACATTCAGTACTTC
>TRBV7-2|.|TRBJ1-4|.
CASSLSGHEKLFF
TGTGCCAGCAGCTTATCAGGGCATGAAAAACTGTTTTTT
>TRBV5-1|TRBD2|TRBJ2-7|.
CASSLGGSSYEQYF
TGCGCCAGCAGCTTAGGCGGGAGCTCCTACGAGCAGTACTTC
>TRBV7-2|.|TRBJ2-7|few
CASSSHSQGYEQYF
TGTGCCAGCAGCTCTCATTCACAGGGTTACGAGCAGTACTTC
>TRBV28|TRBD2|TRBJ2-1|.
CASSAPGTSVFF
TGTGCCAGCAGTGCTCCGGGGACTAGCGTCTTCTTC
>TRBV14|.|TRBJ1-2|few
CASSPGDLHGYTF
TGTGCCAGCAGTCCAGGGGATCTCCATGGCTACACCTTC
>TRBV29-1|.|TRBJ1-1|few
CSVVAALMNTEAFF
TGCAGCGTTGTAGCAGCGCTCATGAACACTGAAGCTTTCTTT
>TRBV6-5|.|TRBJ2-5|few
CASSRLQGQETQYF
TGTGCCAGCAGCCGCCTACAGGGTCAAGAGACCCAGTACTTC
>TRBV5-4|.|TRBJ2-6|.
CASRHPSSGANVLTF
TGTGCCAGCAGACACCCCAGCTCTGGGGCCAACGTCCTGACTTTC
>TRBV29-1|.|TRBJ2-4|.
CSVGGLAKNIQYF
TGCAGCGTTGGGGGGTTAGCCAAAAACATTCAGTACTTC
>TRBV27|TRBD1|TRBJ2-5|.
CASSLSRGQGYEETQYF
TGTGCCAGCAGTTTATCGCGAGGACAGGGGTACGAAGAGACCCAGTACTTC
>TRBV14|.|TRBJ2-7|.
CASSQVGQTQTYEQYF
TGTGCCAGCAGCCAAGTGGGCCAGACTCAGACCTACGAGCAGTACTTC
>TRBV20-1|.|TRBJ1-4|.
CSARREKLFF
TGCAGTGCTAGGAGGGAAAAACTGTTTTTT
>TRBV9|TRBD1|TRBJ2-5|few
CASSVGPGTGEETQYF
TGTGCCAGCAGCGTGGGTCCCGGGACAGGGGAAGAGACCCAGTACTTC
>TRBV9|TRBD2|TRBJ2-1|few
CASSPQTSGVYNEQFF
TGTGCCAGCAGCCCTCAGACTAGCGGGGTCTACAATGAGCAGTTCTTC
>TRBV19|.|TRBJ1-4|.
CASSIKLRGEKLFF
TGTGCCAGTAGTATAAAACTCAGGGGTGAAAAACTGTTTTTT
>TRBV7-7|.|TRBJ2-5|few
CASSLAPGVSGETQYF
TGTGCTAGCAGCTTGGCCCCCGGAGTTAGCGGAGAGACCCAGTACTTC
>TRBV28|.|TRBJ2-1|few
CASSFGGPGTASNEQFF
TGTGCCAGCAGTTTCGGGGGACCGGGGACCGCTAGTAATGAGCAGTTCTTC
>TRBV25-1|TRBD1|TRBJ2-6|few
CASTSDRGGSGANVLTF
TGTGCCAGCACTAGTGACAGGGGAGGATCTGGGGCCAACGTCCTGACTTTC
>TRBV9|.|TRBJ1-2|.
CASSLGTHGYTF
TGTGCCAGCAGCCTTGGGACTCATGGCTACACCTTC
>TRBV9|TRBD1|TRBJ2-7|few
CASSATGSSYEQYF
TGTGCCAGCAGCGCGACAGGGAGCTCCTACGAGCAGTACTTC
>TRBV7-8|.|TRBJ2-1|.
CASSLLQLSSYNEQFF
TGTGCCAGCAGCTTGCTGCAGCTGTCGTCCTACAATGAGCAGTTCTTC
>TRBV9|.|TRBJ1-2|few
CASSVSGQTSGGYTF
TGTGCCAGCAGCGTGTCGGGACAAACCTCAGGGGGCTACACCTTC
>TRBV29-1|.|TRBJ2-7|few
CSVDPGGESYEQYF
TGCAGCGTTGACCCAGGGGGGGAATCCTACGAGCAGTACTTC
>TRBV9|.|TRBJ2-3|.
CASSSQLTRGDTQYF
TGTGCCAGCAGCTCACAACTGACCAGAGGAGATACGCAGTATTTT
>TRBV19|TRBD1|TRBJ2-3|.
CASRDREADTQYF
TGTGCCAGTCGGGACAGGGAAGCAGATACGCAGTATTTT
>TRBV7-2|TRBD2|TRBJ2-3|.
CASSSRGGDTSTDTQYF
TGTGCCAGCAGCTCGCGGGGGGGAGACACTAGCACAGATACGCAGTATTTT
>TRBV14|TRBD1|TRBJ2-7|few
CASRITGGSYEQYF
TGTGCCAGCAGAATTACAGGGGGCTCCTACGAGCAGTACTTC
>TRBV6-5|TRBD1|TRBJ2-5|few
CASNLGQGAGTQYF
TGTGCCAGCAATCTAGGACAGGGAGCGGGGACCCAGTACTTC
>TRBV5-1|TRBD1|TRBJ2-1|.
CASSFTGTARNEQFF
TGCGCCAGCAGTTTTACCGGGACAGCAAGAAATGAGCAGTTCTTC
>TRBV7-2|.|TRBJ2-3|.
CASSHTTASTDTQYF
TGTGCCAGCAGCCACACAACAGCTAGCACAGATACGCAGTATTTT
>TRBV11-2|.|TRBJ2-7|few
CASSHVRHEQYF
TGTGCCAGCAGCCACGTACGTCACGAGCAGTACTTC
>TRBV4-2|.|TRBJ1-4|.
CASRRTEDNEKLFF
TGTGCCAGCAGGCGGACAGAAGATAATGAAAAACTGTTTTTT
>TRBV30|TRBD1|TRBJ1-6|.
CAWSPLTGERGSPLHF
TGTGCCTGGAGTCCGTTGACAGGGGAACGGGGTTCACCCCTCCACTTT
>TRBV5-1|.|TRBJ2-2|.
CASSPPGTSNTGELFF
TGCGCCAGCAGCCCGCCCGGGACAAGTAACACCGGGGAGCTGTTTTTT
>TRBV19|.|TRBJ1-2|.
CASRLDSAYGYTF
TGTGCCAGTAGATTGGACAGTGCCTATGGCTACACCTTC
>TRBV6-5|.|TRBJ2-7|.
CASRDRLSEYF
TGTGCCAGCAGAGACAGGTTATCTGAGTACTTC
>TRBV19|.|TRBJ2-3|few
CASRKTRDTDTQYF
TGTGCCAGTAGGAAAACTAGGGATACAGATACGCAGTATTTT
>TRBV29-1|.|TRBJ2-3|.
CSVGLSGGGTDTQYF
TGCAGCGTTGGCCTCTCCGGGGGTGGCACAGATACGCAGTATTTT
>TRBV4-2|.|TRBJ1-1|few
CASSQVRSVAVGSRDTEAFF
TGTGCCAGCAGCCAAGTTAGATCGGTGGCAGTAGGAAGTAGGGACACTGAAGCTTTCTTT
>TRBV21-1|.|TRBJ2-4|.
CASSKEVPTDIQYF
TGTGCCAGCAGCAAAGAGGTCCCAACGGACATTCAGTACTTC
>TRBV9|.|TRBJ2-3|.
CASSVGSYTDTQYF
TGTGCCAGCAGCGTTGGCTCGTACACAGATACGCAGTATTTT
>TRBV9|.|TRBJ2-1|.
CASSVGGGEQFF
TGTGCCAGCAGCGTAGGAGGAGGCGAGCAGTTCTTC
>TRBV19|.|TRBJ1-2|few
CASSIDGLVNTYGYTF
TGTGCCAGTAGTATAGATGGCCTCGTCAACACCTATGGCTACACCTTC
>TRBV7-2|TRBD1|TRBJ2-7|few
CASSQGQGSYEQYF
TGTGCCAGCAGCCAAGGACAGGGTTCCTACGAGCAGTACTTC
>TRBV4-3|.|TRBJ1-5|few
CASSHGVNQPQHF
TGCGCCAGCAGCCACGGGGTGAATCAGCCCCAGCATTTT
>TRBV29-1|.|TRBJ2-7|few
CSAQGLRDEQYF
TGCAGCGCACAGGGTCTCAGGGACGAGCAGTACTTC
>TRBV7-9|.|TRBJ2-1|few
CASSLGGLDEQFF
TGTGCCAGCAGCTTAGGTGGGTTAGATGAGCAGTTCTTC
>TRBV20-1|.|TRBJ1-1|few
CSANQNTEAFF
TGCAGTGCTAATCAGAACACTGAAGCTTTCTTT
>TRBV29-1|.|TRBJ2-1|few
CSVGSLGGDNEQFF
TGCAGCGTTGGATCTCTAGGAGGGGACAATGAGCAGTTCTTC
>TRBV9|TRBD1|TRBJ1-1|few
CASSARQGLVGMNTEAFF
TGTGCCAGCAGCGCCCGACAGGGTCTGGTTGGGATGAACACTGAAGCTTTCTTT
>TRBV7-2|.|TRBJ1-4|.
CASSLEGQVEKLFF
TGTGCCAGCAGCTTAGAAGGGCAGGTGGAAAAACTGTTTTTT
>TRBV7-2|TRBD1|TRBJ2-5|.
CASSTQPGQGITQYF
TGTGCCAGCAGCACCCAGCCGGGACAGGGAATAACCCAGTACTTC